This T cell receptor beta chain was obtained from a study of T cells in Graves' hyperthyroidism and ophthalmopathy. General study findings and limits: From stable hyperthyroidism, ophthalmopathy was separated by a 13 V-J model. In the blood, most expanded thyroid clonotypes above 0.001 appeared as well.

About this clonotype itself: Its specificity is unknown.

Uncontrolled infection, other autoimmune disease, pregnancy and lactation each barred patients from inclusion. In making diagnoses, clinical symptoms, serum thyroxine and TRAb, thyroid ultrasound and orbital computed tomography were all used. Amplification of TCR beta CDR3 regions was performed using RNA transcripts as template. When the TCR CDR3 underwent first-round RT-PCR, the HTBI primer set was used. One entry per CDR3 protein, called by TCRdb with MiXCR from the multiplex PCR reads. The sample includes approximately 510,000 distinct CDR3 sequences, approximately 49% of them seen just once. Trimming removed 9 bases at V and 5 bases at J, with 19 bases between. Germline V gene lookup returns CDR1 MGHDK and CDR2 SYGVNS. This CDR3 has 14 amino acids.

The sequence came from an adult woman with Graves' disease, either hyperthyroidism or ophthalmopathy (not recorded which). The specimen was peripheral blood or thyroid tissue (not recorded which). This chain joins TRBV25-1 and TRBJ2-5; no clear D gene. The CDR3 DNA reads TGTGCCAGTAAAGGGTTTCGAGATCGGGAGACCCAGTACTTC. It codes for CASKGFRDRETQYF.